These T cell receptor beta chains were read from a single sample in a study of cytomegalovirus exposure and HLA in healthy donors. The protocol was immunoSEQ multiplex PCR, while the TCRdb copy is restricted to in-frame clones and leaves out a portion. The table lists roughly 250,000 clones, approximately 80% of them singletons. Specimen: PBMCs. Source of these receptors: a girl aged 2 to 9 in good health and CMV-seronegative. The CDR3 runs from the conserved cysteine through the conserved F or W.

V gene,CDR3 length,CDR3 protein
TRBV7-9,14,CASSYLGQGTEAFF
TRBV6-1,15,CASARDWGGNTEAFF
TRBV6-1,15,CASSGQIRGTDTQYF
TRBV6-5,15,CASSYSSGGTYEQYF
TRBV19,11,CASLRGRGYTF
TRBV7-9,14,CASSSTTGDQPQHF
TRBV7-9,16,CSSSSGAGGRQETQYF
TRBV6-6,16,CASRTGLAGDTGELFF
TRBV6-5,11,CASSPLYEQYF
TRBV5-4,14,CASTRQGANYGYTF
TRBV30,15,CACGLAGGSYNEQFF
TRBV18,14,CASSLTGQDTEAFF
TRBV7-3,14,CASSRMGGEETQYF
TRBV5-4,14,CASSQTSGSYEQYF
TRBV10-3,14,CAISESGQNQPQHF
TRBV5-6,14,CASSLVGGQETQYF
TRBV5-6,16,CASSFLGGSSYNEQFF
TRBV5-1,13,CASSEGGASGYTF